Here is one T cell receptor beta chain with its context. This sample was taken from a study of blood T cell repertoires in COVID-19. In the study's own analysis: How many nucleated cells were present was estimated from reference gene primer amplification. Assay: immunoSEQ multiplex PCR; the TCRdb copy retains only in-frame clones and omits some. V, J and clone size are taken as reported in that table, and D and trimming were inferred from the DNA itself. The sample holds 40,000 to 50,000 clones; about 90% are singletons and the top ten take roughly 15%. V lost 4 bases and J lost 7; bases outside the gene matches: 8. Germline values: CDR1 SNHLY, CDR2 FYNNEI. This CDR3 comprises 14 residues.

The TCR was taken from a human donor in a cohort sampled during active COVID-19. The chain couples TRBV2 to TRBJ2-7; 9 bases are shared with TRBD1. The sample consisted of peripheral blood. CDR3 bases: TGTGCCAGCAGTGGGGGGACAGGGCGGAAGGAGCAGTACTTC. Its protein is CASSGGTGRKEQYF.